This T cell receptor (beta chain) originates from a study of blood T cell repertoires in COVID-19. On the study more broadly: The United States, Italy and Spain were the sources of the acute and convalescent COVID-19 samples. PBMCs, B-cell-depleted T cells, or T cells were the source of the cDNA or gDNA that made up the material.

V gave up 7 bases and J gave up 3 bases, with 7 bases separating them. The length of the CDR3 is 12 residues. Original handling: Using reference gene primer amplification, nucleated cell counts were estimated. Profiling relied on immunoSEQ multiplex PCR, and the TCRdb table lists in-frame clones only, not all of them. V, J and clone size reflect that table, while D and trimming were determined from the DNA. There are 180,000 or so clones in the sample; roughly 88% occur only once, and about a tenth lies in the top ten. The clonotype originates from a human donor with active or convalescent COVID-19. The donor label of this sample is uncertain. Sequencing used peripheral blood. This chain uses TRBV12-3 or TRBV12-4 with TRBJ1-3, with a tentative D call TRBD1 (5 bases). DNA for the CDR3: TGTGCCAGCATGGGGGGTGGAAACACCATATATTTT. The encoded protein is CASMGGGNTIYF.